The clone carrying this T cell receptor beta chain was counted once. Per the original methods: Estimation of nucleated cell counts relied on the amplification of reference gene primers. Generated by immunoSEQ multiplex PCR, the TCRdb table keeps only in-frame clones and is missing some. V and J calls and clone size are given by that table; D and trimming were obtained from the DNA. The sample has 200,000 to 250,000 clones; 84% are singletons. The record originates from a study of blood T cell repertoires in COVID-19. The overall study: Samples of COVID-19 (acute and convalescent) were obtained from the United States, Italy and Spain. Sources were T cells, B-cell-depleted T cells, or PBMCs; the material itself was cDNA or gDNA.

Trimming removed 2 bases from V and 5 bases from J, with 9 bases in between. Germline V CDR1 and CDR2: SGDLS, YYNGEE. The CDR3 loop spans 13 amino acids. The chain employs TRBV9 and TRBJ2-3; D gene uncertain. This receptor was identified in a woman in her sixties who had recovered from COVID-19. Sequenced: peripheral blood. The CDR3, as DNA: TGTGCCAGCAGCGTGACTCTGCAAGATACGCAGTATTTT. It specifies CASSVTLQDTQYF.